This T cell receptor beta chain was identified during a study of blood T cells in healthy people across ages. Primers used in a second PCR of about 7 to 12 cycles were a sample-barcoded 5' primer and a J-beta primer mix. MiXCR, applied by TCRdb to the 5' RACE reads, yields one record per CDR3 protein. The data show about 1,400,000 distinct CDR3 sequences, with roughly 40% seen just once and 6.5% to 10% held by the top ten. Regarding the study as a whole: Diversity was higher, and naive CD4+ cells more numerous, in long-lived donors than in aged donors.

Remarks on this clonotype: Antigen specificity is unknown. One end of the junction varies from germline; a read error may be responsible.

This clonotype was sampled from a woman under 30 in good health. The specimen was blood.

The CDR3 spells CAGSLDSLNTEAFF. The CDR3 DNA follows: TGTGCCGGCAGCTTAGACAGTCTGAACACTGAAGCTTTCTTT. J is TRBJ1-1 and V is TRBV7-9; a possible D gene is TRBD1 (5 bases). This CDR3 contains 14 residues. Germline CDR1 and CDR2: SEHNR and FQNEAQ (reference sequence).